The sequence of this T cell receptor beta chain was determined in a study of T cell responses to AZD1222 COVID-19 vaccine. Some clones are missing from TCRdb's copy, which holds only in-frame ones; the method was immunoSEQ multiplex PCR. Among about 140,000 clones listed, approximately 89% were seen once. V lost 4 bases and J 2 bases, leaving 18 bases between the germline ends. The CDR3 is 16 residues long. Germline loops: CDR1 SGHKS, CDR2 YYEKEE (reference sequence). The chain couples TRBV5-5 to TRBJ1-2; tentative D call: TRBD1 (6 bases). The TCR sequence derives from an adult in good health. The source was peripheral blood, collected on day 0 of AZD1222 vaccination. The CDR3 spells CASSLGQIELNYGYTF. The DNA for the CDR3 is TGTGCCAGCAGCCTAGGACAGATAGAGCTGAACTATGGCTACACCTTC. Together with reference TRBV5-5 and TRBJ1-2, the CDR3 gives the full variable domain: DAGVTQSPTHLIKTRGQQVTLRCSPISGHKSVSWYQQVLGQGPQFIFQYYEKEERGRGNFPDRFSARQFPNYSSELNVNALLLGDSALYLCASSLGQIELNYGYTFGSGTRLTVV.